The rows below give T cell receptor beta chains drawn from one sample of a study of shared clonotypes between healthy human individuals. Generated by immunoSEQ multiplex PCR, the TCRdb table keeps only in-frame clones and is missing some. The sample contains roughly 2.2 million clones, approximately 90% of which appear only once. Material: naive CD4+ T cells from PBMCs. The receptors were sampled from a young man in good health. Some clones in this sample may be carry-over from other donors' samples. CDR3s include the opening cysteine and the closing phenylalanine or tryptophan. Each record gives: clone size, D gene, V gene, J gene, CDR3 DNA, CDR3 protein. The D gene is left open where the match is weak. Not every row has a clone size; where given, it reads once, few, many or a size class.

once	NA	TRBV20-1	TRBJ1-2	TGCAGTGCTAGTCCTGGCTACACCTTC	CSASPGYTF
NA	NA	TRBV6-6	TRBJ1-1	TGTGCCAGCAGGAAACAGGGTATGGGCACTGAAGCTTTCTTT	CASRKQGMGTEAFF
few	NA	TRBV7-2	TRBJ2-7	TGTGCCAGCAGCCCCTGGGGGCCCTACGAGCAGTACTTC	CASSPWGPYEQYF
NA	NA	TRBV11-2	TRBJ2-7	TGTGCCAGCAGCTTACGACGGTCCTCCTACGAGCAGTACTTC	CASSLRRSSYEQYF
NA	NA	TRBV4-1	TRBJ2-7	TGCGCCAGCAGACCTGACGGACGGACCTACGAGCAGTACTTC	CASRPDGRTYEQYF
NA	NA	TRBV19	TRBJ2-2	TGTGCCAGTAGTATTGAGGGGGAGCTGTTTTTT	CASSIEGELFF
NA	NA	TRBV18	TRBJ2-7	TGTGCCAGCTCACCGCGGGACGGCCCCTACGAGCAGTACTTC	CASSPRDGPYEQYF
NA	TRBD2	TRBV5-1	TRBJ2-1	TGCGCCAGCAGCAAAGGGACTAGCGGGGGCAATGAGCAGTTCTTC	CASSKGTSGGNEQFF
NA	NA	TRBV10-2	TRBJ2-2	TGCGCCAGCATACCCCCTTTCTCCGGGGAGCTGTTTTTT	CASIPPFSGELFF
NA	TRBD2	TRBV4-2	TRBJ2-5	TGTGCCAGCAGCCAAGAGCAGGGACTAGCGGGAGCGGAGACCCAGTACTTC	CASSQEQGLAGAETQYF
NA	TRBD1	TRBV10-3	TRBJ2-2	TGTGCCACCGCCGGGACAGACCGGAACACCGGGGAGCTGTTTTTT	CATAGTDRNTGELFF
NA	NA	TRBV5-1	TRBJ2-3	TGCGCCAGCAGCTTGAGAGGTCAGGACACAGATACGCAGTATTTT	CASSLRGQDTDTQYF
NA	TRBD1	TRBV11-1	TRBJ2-3	TGTGCCAGCACCAGGGACAGGACCACAGATACGCAGTATTTT	CASTRDRTTDTQYF
NA	TRBD2	TRBV30	TRBJ2-1	TGTGCCTGCTCCCCTTTAAGCGGGAGGGCCGGTGAGCAGTTCTTC	CACSPLSGRAGEQFF
NA	NA	TRBV29-1	TRBJ2-2	TGCAGCGTTGAACTGGGGCCGCGCGCCGGGGAGCTGTTTTTT	CSVELGPRAGELFF
NA	NA	TRBV30	TRBJ2-6	TGTGCCTGGAGTGCCAGACCTGGGACCCCAACCCCATCTGGGGCCAACGTCCTGACTTTC	CAWSARPGTPTPSGANVLTF
NA	NA	TRBV25-1	TRBJ2-5	TGTGCCAGCAGTGATAGACCGCTATACGTGGGGACCCAGTACTTC	CASSDRPLYVGTQYF
NA	TRBD2	TRBV4-2	TRBJ2-1	TGTGCCAGCAGCCAGACGGGAATGGCGGGAGTAGACAATGAGCAGTTCTTC	CASSQTGMAGVDNEQFF
NA	NA	TRBV18	TRBJ1-4	TGTGCCAGCTCACCGGGGATTGGTACTAATGAAAAACTGTTTTTT	CASSPGIGTNEKLFF
once	NA	TRBV7-2	TRBJ2-1	TGTGCCAGCAACCCTTCAGTGGGGGCCCGGAATGAGCAGTTCTTC	CASNPSVGARNEQFF
NA	NA	TRBV7-9	TRBJ1-2	TGTGCCAGCAGCCGTAAGGGGGGTTCTAACTATGGCTACACCTTC	CASSRKGGSNYGYTF
NA	NA	TRBV30	TRBJ1-1	TGTGCCTCACGACAGCCTCTCAACCTAATAGAAGCTTTCTTT	CASRQPLNLIEAFF
NA	NA	TRBV27	TRBJ1-6	TGTGCCAGCAGTTACAAAACAGGGATTAATTCACCCCTCCACTTT	CASSYKTGINSPLHF
NA	NA	TRBV18	TRBJ2-3	TGTGCCAGCTCCAAAGAGAGGACAGATACGCAGTATTTT	CASSKERTDTQYF
NA	NA	TRBV6-1	TRBJ2-5	TGTGCCAGCAGTCCCACGGGGGTCCAAGAGACCCAGTACTTC	CASSPTGVQETQYF
NA	TRBD1	TRBV6-6	TRBJ1-5	TGTGCCAGCAGACCTTTTTTTGGACAGGGACCCCAGCCCCAGCATTTT	CASRPFFGQGPQPQHF
NA	TRBD2	TRBV9	TRBJ2-1	TGTGCCAGCAGCGATTTTGGTAGCGGGACGGTGGGTGAGCAGTTCTTC	CASSDFGSGTVGEQFF
few	NA	TRBV30	TRBJ1-1	TGTGCCTGGAGTCGGGCCACTGAAGCTTTCTTT	CAWSRATEAFF
NA	NA	TRBV15	TRBJ1-2	TGTGCCACCAGCAGAGTAAAGGCGGCGGGTTATGGCTACACCTTC	CATSRVKAAGYGYTF
NA	NA	TRBV5-1	TRBJ2-3	TGCGCCAGCAGCACGCTGACAGGCACAGATACGCAGTATTTT	CASSTLTGTDTQYF
NA	NA	TRBV7-9	TRBJ1-5	TGTGCCAGCAGCTCTCAGGGAAACAATCAGCCCCAGCATTTT	CASSSQGNNQPQHF
NA	NA	TRBV18	TRBJ2-4	TGTGCCAGCTCACCGCCTCAGGGCAGGGAAAACATTCAGTACTTC	CASSPPQGRENIQYF
once	NA	TRBV11-1	TRBJ1-1	TGTGCCAGCAGCTTAAGGGCCCTGAGGGCTGAAGCTTTCTTT	CASSLRALRAEAFF
NA	NA	TRBV6-1	TRBJ2-1	TGTGCCAGCAGTGCCAGGGTGGTTGAGCAGTTCTTC	CASSARVVEQFF
NA	NA	TRBV2	TRBJ2-1	TGTGCCAGCAGCAAGGACAGGGTACGTCTAGCGGAGAACAATGAGCAGTTCTTC	CASSKDRVRLAENNEQFF
NA	NA	TRBV6-1	TRBJ2-1	TGTGCCAGCAGTGGCATCGGTACGGGTAGCCCGTCCTACAATGAGCAGTTCTTC	CASSGIGTGSPSYNEQFF
NA	NA	TRBV5-5	TRBJ2-7	TGTGCCAGCAGCCGAATTCGACAGGACCCCTACGAGCAGTACTTC	CASSRIRQDPYEQYF
NA	NA	TRBV28	TRBJ2-2	TGTGCCAGCAGTTTATTCGCCGGGGAGCTGTTTTTT	CASSLFAGELFF
NA	NA	TRBV28	TRBJ2-2	TGTGCCAGCAGTCGACCAGCTGGAACCGGGGAGCTGTTTTTT	CASSRPAGTGELFF
NA	NA	TRBV7-3	TRBJ2-1	TGTGCCAGCAGCCCCGAGTTGGGATACAATGAGCAGTTCTTC	CASSPELGYNEQFF
NA	NA	TRBV28	TRBJ2-7	TGTGCCAGCAGTTCGGGTGTACCCACCTACGAGCAGTACTTC	CASSSGVPTYEQYF
NA	TRBD1	TRBV19	TRBJ2-7	TGTGCCAGTAGTACCCGACAGGGGCACGAGCAGTACTTC	CASSTRQGHEQYF
NA	NA	TRBV19	TRBJ2-7	TGTGCCAGTAGTACTTCCGGGACTTTTGCCTACGAGCAGTACTTC	CASSTSGTFAYEQYF
NA	NA	TRBV6-1	TRBJ2-2	TGTGCCAGCAGTGAAAGGGGGGTGGTCGGGGAGCTGTTTTTT	CASSERGVVGELFF
NA	NA	TRBV5-6	TRBJ1-2	TGTGCCAGCAGTGGTATTTACTATGGCTACACCTTC	CASSGIYYGYTF
NA	TRBD1	TRBV5-4	TRBJ2-5	TGTGCCAGCAGCTCTCGGGTGGGACAGAGAGAGACCCAGTACTTC	CASSSRVGQRETQYF
NA	NA	TRBV5-1	TRBJ1-1	TGCGCCAGCAGTACCTCGATTGGGAACACTGAAGCTTTCTTT	CASSTSIGNTEAFF
NA	NA	TRBV5-1	TRBJ2-5	TGCGCCAGCAGGACAGACAACCAAGAGACCCAGTACTTC	CASRTDNQETQYF
once	TRBD1	TRBV6-1	TRBJ1-1	TGTGCCAGCAGTGTCTCGAACAGGGGAAGTACTGAAGCTTTCTTT	CASSVSNRGSTEAFF
NA	TRBD2	TRBV4-2	TRBJ2-7	TGTGCCAGCAGCCAAGGGACTAGCGGGAGGGACGAGCAGTACTTC	CASSQGTSGRDEQYF
NA	NA	TRBV15	TRBJ2-7	TGTGCCACCAGCACCGGCCTGCGGGACTACGAGCAGTACTTC	CATSTGLRDYEQYF
NA	TRBD1	TRBV28	TRBJ1-1	TGTGCCAGCTCGGGGGCAGGGGGAGCTTTCTTT	CASSGAGGAFF
NA	NA	TRBV5-6	TRBJ1-2	TGTGCCAGCAGTCGTGACCCCGGGAGTAATGGCTACACCTTC	CASSRDPGSNGYTF
once	NA	TRBV4-1	TRBJ1-5	TGCGCCAGCAGCCCCCGAACCAGACAGGCTCCCCTTAGCAATCAGCCCCAGCATTTT	CASSPRTRQAPLSNQPQHF
NA	NA	TRBV29-1	TRBJ2-1	TGCAGCGTTGTACCGGCCAGGGGGGGTTACTACAATGAGCAGTTCTTC	CSVVPARGGYYNEQFF
NA	NA	TRBV6-1	TRBJ1-1	TGTGCCAGCAGTTTAACGACGATGAACACTGAAGCTTTCTTT	CASSLTTMNTEAFF
NA	NA	TRBV20-1	TRBJ2-7	TGCAGTGCCCGCCCGGGCTCCGAGCAGTACTTC	CSARPGSEQYF
NA	NA	TRBV15	TRBJ1-1	TGTGCCACCAGCAGAGATAAAGGCGCGAACACTGAAGCTTTCTTT	CATSRDKGANTEAFF
NA	NA	TRBV7-9	TRBJ2-5	TGTGCCAGCAGCTTAGTAAGACTAGGAGAGACCCAGTACTTC	CASSLVRLGETQYF
NA	NA	TRBV5-5	TRBJ1-5	TGTGCCAGCAGCTTGGATGCTGGGGGATGGGGGAGCAATCAGCCCCAGCATTTT	CASSLDAGGWGSNQPQHF